The clone carrying this TCR beta chain was observed at least ten times. The sample is drawn from a study of spatial heterogeneity in lung cancer. One entry per CDR3 protein results from TCRdb running MiXCR on the 5' RACE reads. Of about 38,000 distinct CDR3 sequences in the sample, around 7.5% were seen once. Time point specified: sample taken at primary tumor resection. No cell sorting; template was whole RNA from tumor, lung tissue or PBMC. This CDR3 spans 14 amino acids. Trimming left V 7 bases short and J 4 bases short, with 19 bases between. Germline V gene lookup returns CDR1 SQVTM and CDR2 ANQGSEA.

V is TRBV29-1 and J is TRBJ1-2, with D tentatively TRBD1 (5 bases). This clonotype was obtained from a male donor with early-stage non-small cell lung cancer. This sample comprised PBMCs, obtained at surgery. CDR3 sequence: CSGGGALGGYGYTF. For the CDR3, the DNA is TGCAGCGGTGGGGGAGCACTTGGCGGCTATGGCTACACCTTC.